This T cell receptor (beta chain) was profiled in a study of blood T cells in healthy people across ages. The second PCR ran roughly 6 to 11 cycles with a sample-barcoded 5' primer and J-beta primers. TCRdb analysed the 5' RACE reads with MiXCR anew, one entry per CDR3 protein. The sample lists approximately 780,000 distinct CDR3 sequences; 25% to 30% were seen once. The CDR3 totals 16 residues. Germline assignment: CDR1 MGHRA and CDR2 YSYEKL. Trimming at V came to 2 bases and at J to 4 bases, leaving 8 bases not matched to a gene. The same sample was also used in a study of T cells of mothers and their children. From that second work: Addition of sample barcodes and 2-4 random nucleotides occurred through the M1S primer of the second PCR.

This receptor was obtained from a boy between 10 and 17 years old in good health. The material sequenced was blood. This chain joins TRBV4-1 and TRBJ2-7, with 10 positions matching TRBD1. The DNA for the CDR3 is TGCGCCAGCAGCCAACCTGGGAGGGACAGGGGTTACGAGCAGTACTTC. It encodes CASSQPGRDRGYEQYF.